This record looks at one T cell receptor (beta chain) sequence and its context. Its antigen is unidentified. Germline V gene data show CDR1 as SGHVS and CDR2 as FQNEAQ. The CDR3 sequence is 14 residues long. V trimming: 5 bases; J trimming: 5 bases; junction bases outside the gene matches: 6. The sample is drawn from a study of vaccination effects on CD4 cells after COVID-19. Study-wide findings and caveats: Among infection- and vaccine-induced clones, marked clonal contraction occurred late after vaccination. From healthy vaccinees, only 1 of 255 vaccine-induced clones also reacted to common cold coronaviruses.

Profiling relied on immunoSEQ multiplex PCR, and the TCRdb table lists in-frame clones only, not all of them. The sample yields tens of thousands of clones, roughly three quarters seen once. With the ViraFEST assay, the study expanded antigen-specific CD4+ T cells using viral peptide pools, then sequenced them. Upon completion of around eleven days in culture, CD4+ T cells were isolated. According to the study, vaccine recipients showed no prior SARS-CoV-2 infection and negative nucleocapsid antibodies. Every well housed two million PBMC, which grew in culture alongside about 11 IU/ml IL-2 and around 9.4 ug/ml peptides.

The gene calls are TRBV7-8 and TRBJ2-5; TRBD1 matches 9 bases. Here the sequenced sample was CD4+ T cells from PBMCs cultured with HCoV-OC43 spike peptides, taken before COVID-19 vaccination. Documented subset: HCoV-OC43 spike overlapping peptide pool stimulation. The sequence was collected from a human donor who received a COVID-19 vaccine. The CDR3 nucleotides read TGTGCCAGCAGCCGTGGACAGGGGAGGGAGACCCAGTACTTC. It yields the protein CASSRGQGRETQYF.